This T cell receptor beta chain is drawn from a study of siplizumab effects on memory and regulatory T cells. Findings of the study overall: Memory T cells appeared less diverse than naive cells, which seemed to contribute substantially to alloresponse. Suppressive activity of Tregs proliferating in siplizumab cultures remained unconfirmed. An assignable phenotype, naive or memory, was missing from roughly 80-95% of proliferating CD4+ or CD8+ clones.

Germline V CDR1 and CDR2: SGHRS, YFSETQ. V lost 4 bases, J lost 0 bases, and 4 bases stayed unmatched. This CDR3 contains 16 residues. TCRdb's table, derived via immunoSEQ multiplex PCR, lists solely in-frame clones and lacks some. The sample lists some 120,000 clones, 94% occurring once. On this clone itself: Its matching antigen is unknown.

V and J are TRBV5-1 and TRBJ2-3, with 11 bases that match TRBD2. The specimen sequenced was non-Treg CD4+ T cells sorted from blood. The sequence derives from a human donor in good health. CDR3 in amino acids: CASSPGTSGSTDTQYF. The CDR3 bases are TGCGCCAGCAGCCCCGGGACTAGCGGTAGCACAGATACGCAGTATTTT.